The present T cell receptor beta chain was sequenced within a study of T cell repertoires in cytomegalovirus infection. Study-level information: The authors relied on CMV epitopes, both recently identified HLA-C-restricted and well-studied HLA-B-restricted. Public TCR beta signatures indicated both CMV infection and matching HLA type. Broader study findings: The study found HLA-C-restricted CMV-specific TCR beta clonotypes dominating the ex vivo response. Summed public TCR beta family frequency identified CMV carriers bearing the relevant HLA.

Germline V CDR1 and CDR2: SGHAT, FQDESV (reference sequence). Between the trimmed V and J ends, which lost 3 bases and 0 bases, there was a span of 11 bases. CDR3 length: 15 amino acids. TCRdb passed the reads through MiXCR, listing each CDR3 protein once. The data contain fewer than 850,000 distinct CDR3 sequences, 25% to 35% of them singletons. A note on this clonotype: Its specificity is unknown.

V and J are TRBV11-1 and TRBJ1-1, with D unresolved. Sequenced material: cultured CD8+ T cells from PBMCs, taken from culture after CMV antigen stimulation. This TCR was sampled from a human donor in good health (CMV status not recorded). Some clones in this sample may be carry-over from other donors' samples. Here the CDR3 DNA reads TGTGCCAGCAGCTTCCGTCGGGAGATGAACACTGAAGCTTTCTTT. The encoded protein is CASSFRREMNTEAFF.